This TCR beta chain stems from a study of metastatic and nonmetastatic thyroid tumors. On the study more broadly: The comparison covered peripheral blood and tumor or nodule tissue in malignant and benign thyroid patients. Points from the study as a whole: Benign nodules were reported to have significantly lower TCR beta diversity than malignant thyroid tumors, in blood and tumor.

Ahead of thyroid surgery, no patient had received treatment of any kind. Per the study methods: The study built a papillary thyroid cancer distant-metastasis classifier from CDR3 differences across clinicopathological groups. TCRdb called clones again from the PCR reads with MiXCR. The V and J calls, along with clone size, are taken from TCRdb and not from the paper's own processing. The sample holds thousands of clones, about 19% seen once. A note on this clone: The antigen remains undetermined.

This clonotype originated in a male donor with papillary thyroid cancer or a benign thyroid nodule (not recorded which). Some clones in this sample may be carry-over from other donors' samples. Specimen: adjacent normal tissue.

The CDR3 DNA sequence: TGTGCCTGGGGACTAGCGGGGGGTCGGGGGGCTCGGAAGTTCTTC. Amino acid sequence: CAWGLAGGRGARKFF. This sequence joins TRBV30 and TRBJ2-1; 14 nucleotides agree with TRBD2. Germline lookup yields CDR1 GTSNPN and CDR2 SVGIG (reference sequence). The V gene end was trimmed by 5 bases and the J gene end by 14 bases; junction bases not matched to a gene: 14. This CDR3 has 15 amino acids. Based on the CDR3 plus reference TRBV30 and TRBJ2-1, the full variable domain is SQTIHQWPATLVQPVGSPLSLECTVEGTSNPNLYWYRQAAGRGLQLLFYSVGIGQISSEVPQNLSASRPQDRQFILSSKKLLLSDSGFYLCAWGLAGGRGARKFFGPGTRLTVL.